This T cell receptor (beta chain) was obtained from a study of cytomegalovirus exposure and HLA in healthy donors. This CDR3 spans 15 amino acids. CDR1 and CDR2 (germline): SEHNR, FQNEAQ (reference sequence). V lost 5 bases, J lost 2 bases, and 14 bases lay in between. A multiplex PCR was run with 60 Vbeta primers and 13 Jbeta primers. The table came from immunoSEQ multiplex PCR; TCRdb's copy has only in-frame clones and leaves some out. This specimen shows around 140,000 clones; the ten leading clones hold about 1.6%. The chain recombines TRBV7-9 with TRBJ2-3; a possible D gene is TRBD2 (6 bases). What was sequenced was PBMCs. The clonotype was recovered from a woman aged 40 to 50 in good health and CMV-seronegative. The CDR3 nucleotides read TGTGCCAGCAGCACGGTGCGGGGTTACACAGATACGCAGTATTTT. Translating it yields CASSTVRGYTDTQYF.